The present entry profiles one TCR beta chain with its context. The antigen remains undetermined. The sample comes from a study of T cell responses to AZD1222 COVID-19 vaccine. Study-wide results and caveats: The span of vaccine-associated CD4 TCRs extended across spike, with dominance at 160-218 and 743-854. Recipients of AZD1222 seropositive at baseline numbered only 5 to 7. Clonal diversity was possibly underestimated, and white British individuals and females predominated among donors.

TCRdb's table, derived via immunoSEQ multiplex PCR, lists solely in-frame clones and lacks some. The table lists 130,000 to 150,000 clones, approximately 91% of them singletons. This clonotype originated in an adult who received the MenACWY meningococcal vaccine as a control. The sequencing used peripheral blood, collected 28 days after the second dose of the MenACWY control vaccine.

The CDR3 nucleotides are TGCGCCAGCTCACGGGGGGATAGCAATCAGCCCCAGCATTTT. This translates into CASSRGDSNQPQHF. This chain links TRBV5-1 with TRBJ1-5; a possible D gene is TRBD1 (5 bases). CDR3 length equals 14 residues. CDR1 is SGHRS and CDR2 is YFSETQ in the germline V gene. Trimming shortened V by 7 bases and J by 0 bases, and 11 bases separated the two germline ends.